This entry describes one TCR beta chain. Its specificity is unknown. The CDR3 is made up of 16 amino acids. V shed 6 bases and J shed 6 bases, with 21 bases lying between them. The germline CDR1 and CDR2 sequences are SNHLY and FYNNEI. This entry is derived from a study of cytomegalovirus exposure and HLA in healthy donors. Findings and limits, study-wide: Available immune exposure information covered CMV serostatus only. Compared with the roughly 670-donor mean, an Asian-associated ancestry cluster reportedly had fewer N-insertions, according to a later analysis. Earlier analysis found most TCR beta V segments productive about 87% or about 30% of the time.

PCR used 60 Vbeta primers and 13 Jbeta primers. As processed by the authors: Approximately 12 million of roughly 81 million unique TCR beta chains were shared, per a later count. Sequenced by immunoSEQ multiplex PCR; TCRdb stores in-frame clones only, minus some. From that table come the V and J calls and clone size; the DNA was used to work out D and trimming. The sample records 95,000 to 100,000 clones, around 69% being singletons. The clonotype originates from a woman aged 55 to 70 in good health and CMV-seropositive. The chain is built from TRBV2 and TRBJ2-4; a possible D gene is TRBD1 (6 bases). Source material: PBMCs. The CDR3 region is CASSPPGTSYRNIQYF. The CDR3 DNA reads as TGTGCCAGCAGCCCCCCGGGGACATCTTACCGAAACATTCAGTACTTC. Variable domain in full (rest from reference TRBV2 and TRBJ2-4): EPEVTQTPSHQVTQMGQEVILRCVPISNHLYFYWYRQILGQKVEFLVSFYNNEISEKSEIFDDQFSVERPDGSNFTLKIRSTKLEDSAMYFCASSPPGTSYRNIQYFGAGTRLSVL.